The present T cell receptor (beta chain) was sequenced within a study of T cell repertoires in cytomegalovirus infection. Via MiXCR, TCRdb re-called the reads, giving one row per CDR3 protein. The table shows some 180,000 distinct CDR3 sequences, with less than 9.5% occurring only once. This clonotype was seen only a few times. Its target is not known. The CDR3 is 18 amino acids. The germline CDR1 and CDR2 sequences are DFQATT and SNEGSKA (reference sequence). V lost 0 bases and J lost 8; bases outside the gene matches: 17. Study-wide findings and caveats: HLA-C-restricted CMV clonotypes gave the most frequent clonotype in two of eight donors.

This TCR was sampled from a human donor in good health (CMV status not recorded). Some clones in this sample may be carry-over from other donors' samples. The specimen sequenced was PBMCs. This chain joins TRBV20-1 and TRBJ2-1; 9 bases agree with TRBD2. Here the CDR3 reads CSARDPTLERGVFDEQFF. The CDR3 coding sequence is TGCAGTGCTAGAGACCCTACCTTAGAGCGGGGGGTCTTCGATGAGCAGTTCTTC.